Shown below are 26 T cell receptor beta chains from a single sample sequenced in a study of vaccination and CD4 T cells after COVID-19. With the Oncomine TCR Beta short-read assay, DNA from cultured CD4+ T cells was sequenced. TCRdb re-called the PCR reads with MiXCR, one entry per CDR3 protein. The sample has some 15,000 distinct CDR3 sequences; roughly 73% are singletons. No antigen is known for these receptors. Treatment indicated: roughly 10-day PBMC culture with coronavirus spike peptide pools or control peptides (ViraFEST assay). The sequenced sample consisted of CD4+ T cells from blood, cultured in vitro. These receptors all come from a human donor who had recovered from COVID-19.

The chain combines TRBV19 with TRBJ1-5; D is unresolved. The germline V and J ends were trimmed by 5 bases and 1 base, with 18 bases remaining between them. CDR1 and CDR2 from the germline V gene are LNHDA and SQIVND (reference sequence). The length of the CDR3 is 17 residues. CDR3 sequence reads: CASSPPPGSGSNQPQHF. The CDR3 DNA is TGTGCCAGTAGTCCACCCCCCGGGAGCGGGAGCAATCAGCCCCAGCATTTT.

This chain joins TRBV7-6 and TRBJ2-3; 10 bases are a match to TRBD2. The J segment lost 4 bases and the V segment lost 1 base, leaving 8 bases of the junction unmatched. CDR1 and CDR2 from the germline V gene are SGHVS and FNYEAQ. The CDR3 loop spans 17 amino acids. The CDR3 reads CASSLERLAGAPDTQYF. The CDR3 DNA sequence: TGTGCCAGCAGCTTAGAGAGGCTAGCGGGAGCCCCAGATACGCAGTATTTT.

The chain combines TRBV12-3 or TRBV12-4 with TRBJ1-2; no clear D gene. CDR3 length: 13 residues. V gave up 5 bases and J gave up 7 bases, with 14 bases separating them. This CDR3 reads CASSMDTVGGYTF. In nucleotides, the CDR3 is TGTGCCAGCAGTATGGATACAGTTGGTGGCTACACCTTC.

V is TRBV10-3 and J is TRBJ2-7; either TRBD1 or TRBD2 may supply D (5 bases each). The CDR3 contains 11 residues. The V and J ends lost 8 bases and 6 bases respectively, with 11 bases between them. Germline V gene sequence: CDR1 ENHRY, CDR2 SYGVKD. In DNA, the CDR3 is TGTGCCATCGAGCAGGGAGCCGAGCAGTACTTC. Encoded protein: CAIEQGAEQYF.

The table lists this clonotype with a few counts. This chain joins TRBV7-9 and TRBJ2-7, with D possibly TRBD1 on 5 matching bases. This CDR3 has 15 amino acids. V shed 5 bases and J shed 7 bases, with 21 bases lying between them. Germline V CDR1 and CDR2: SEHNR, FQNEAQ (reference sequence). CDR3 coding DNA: TGTGCCAGCAGCCTCAGGTCCACTCCGGCAGGGGAGCAGTACTTC. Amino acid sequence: CASSLRSTPAGEQYF. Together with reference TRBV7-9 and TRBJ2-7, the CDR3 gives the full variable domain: DTGVSQNPRHKITKRGQNVTFRCDPISEHNRLYWYRQTLGQGPEFLTYFQNEAQLEKSRLLSDRFSAERPKGSFSTLEIQRTEQGDSAMYLCASSLRSTPAGEQYFGPGTRLTVT.

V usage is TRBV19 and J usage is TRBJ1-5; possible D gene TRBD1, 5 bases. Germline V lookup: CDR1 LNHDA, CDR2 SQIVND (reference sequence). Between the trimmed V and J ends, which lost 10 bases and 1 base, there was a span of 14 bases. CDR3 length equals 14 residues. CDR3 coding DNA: TGTGCCACAGGCAACCGGGACAGCAATCAGCCCCAGCATTTT. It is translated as CATGNRDSNQPQHF.

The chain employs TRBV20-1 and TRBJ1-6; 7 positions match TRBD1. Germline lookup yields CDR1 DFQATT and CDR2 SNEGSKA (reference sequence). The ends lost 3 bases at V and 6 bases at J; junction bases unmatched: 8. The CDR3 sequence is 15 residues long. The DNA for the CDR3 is TGCAGTGCTAGTCCCCAGGGGGGAGGTAATTCACCCCTCCACTTT. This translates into CSASPQGGGNSPLHF.

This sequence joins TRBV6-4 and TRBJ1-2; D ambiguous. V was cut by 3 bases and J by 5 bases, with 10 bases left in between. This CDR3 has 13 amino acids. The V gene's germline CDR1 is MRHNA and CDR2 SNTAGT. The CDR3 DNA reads TGTGCCAGCAGTGAGACGGGGAGGTATGGCTACACCTTC. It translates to CASSETGRYGYTF.

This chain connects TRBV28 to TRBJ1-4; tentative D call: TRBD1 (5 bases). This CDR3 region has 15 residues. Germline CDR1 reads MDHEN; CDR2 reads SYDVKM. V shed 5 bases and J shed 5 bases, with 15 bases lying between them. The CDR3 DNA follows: TGTGCCAGCAGTGGGACCGGGACCGCCAATGAAAAACTGTTTTTT. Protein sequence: CASSGTGTANEKLFF. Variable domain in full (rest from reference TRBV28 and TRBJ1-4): DVKVTQSSRYLVKRTGEKVFLECVQDMDHENMFWYRQDPGLGLRLIYFSYDVKMKEKGDIPEGYSVSREKKERFSLILESASTNQTSMYLCASSGTGTANEKLFFGSGTQLSVL.

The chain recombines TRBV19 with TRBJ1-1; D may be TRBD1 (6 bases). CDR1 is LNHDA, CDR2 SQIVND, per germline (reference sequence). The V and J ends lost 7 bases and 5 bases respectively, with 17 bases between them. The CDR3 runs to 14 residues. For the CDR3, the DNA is TGTGCCAGTACCTCAGGCAGGGGTGGTACTGAAGCTTTCTTT. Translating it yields CASTSGRGGTEAFF.

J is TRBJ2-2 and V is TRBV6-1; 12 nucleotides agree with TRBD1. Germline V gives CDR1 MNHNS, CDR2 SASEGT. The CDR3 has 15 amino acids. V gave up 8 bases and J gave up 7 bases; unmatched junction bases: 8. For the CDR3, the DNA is TGTGCCAGCCGGGGACAGGGGGCTAAAATCGGGGAGCTGTTTTTT. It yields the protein CASRGQGAKIGELFF.

The CDR3 coding sequence is TGTGCCAGCAGGGGACTAGCGGGAGGGGACATTCAGTACTTC. Residues: CASRGLAGGDIQYF. The rearrangement joins TRBV2 to TRBJ2-4; 16 positions agree with TRBD2. The ends lost 6 bases at V and 8 bases at J; junction bases unmatched: 1. This CDR3 is built from 14 residues. Germline loops: CDR1 SNHLY, CDR2 FYNNEI.

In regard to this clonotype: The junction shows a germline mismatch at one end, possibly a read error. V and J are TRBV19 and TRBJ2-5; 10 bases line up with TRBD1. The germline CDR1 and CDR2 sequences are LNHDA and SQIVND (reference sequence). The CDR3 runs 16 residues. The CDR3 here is CASSPDRGGSGETQYF. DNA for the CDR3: TGTGCGAGTAGCCCGGACAGGGGGGGATCGGGAGAGACCCAGTACTTC.

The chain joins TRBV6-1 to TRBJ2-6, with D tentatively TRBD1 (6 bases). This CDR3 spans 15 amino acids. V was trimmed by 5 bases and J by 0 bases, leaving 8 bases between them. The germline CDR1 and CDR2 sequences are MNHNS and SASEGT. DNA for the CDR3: TGTGCCAGCAGTAAACAGGGCTCTGGGGCCAACGTCCTGACTTTC. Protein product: CASSKQGSGANVLTF.

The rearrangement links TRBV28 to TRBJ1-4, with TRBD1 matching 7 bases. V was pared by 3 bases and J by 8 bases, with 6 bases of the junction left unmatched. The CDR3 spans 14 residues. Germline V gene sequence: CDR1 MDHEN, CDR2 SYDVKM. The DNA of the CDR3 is TGTGCCAGCAGTTTCAGGGGGGTCTTGGAAAAACTGTTTTTT. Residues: CASSFRGVLEKLFF.

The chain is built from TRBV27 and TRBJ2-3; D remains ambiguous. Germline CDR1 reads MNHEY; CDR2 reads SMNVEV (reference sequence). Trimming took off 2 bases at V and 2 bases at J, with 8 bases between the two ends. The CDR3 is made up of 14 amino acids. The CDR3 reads CASSLGVSTDTQYF. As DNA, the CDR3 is TGTGCCAGCAGTTTAGGTGTATCCACAGATACGCAGTATTTT.

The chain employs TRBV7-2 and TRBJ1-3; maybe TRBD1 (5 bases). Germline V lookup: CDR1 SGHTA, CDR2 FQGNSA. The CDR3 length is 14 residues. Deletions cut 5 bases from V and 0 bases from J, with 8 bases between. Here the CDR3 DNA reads TGTGCCAGCAGCCCCCAGGGCTCTGGAAACACCATATATTTT. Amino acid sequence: CASSPQGSGNTIYF.

The CDR3, as DNA: TGTGCCAGCAGTTACTCCGTGCTGCAGCCCCAGCATTTT. Amino acid sequence: CASSYSVLQPQHF. V usage is TRBV6-2 or TRBV6-3 and J usage is TRBJ1-5; D is ambiguous. Germline CDR1 reads MNHEY; CDR2 reads SVGEGT. This CDR3 has 13 amino acids. Trimming shortened V by 0 bases and J by 7 bases, and 7 bases separated the two germline ends.

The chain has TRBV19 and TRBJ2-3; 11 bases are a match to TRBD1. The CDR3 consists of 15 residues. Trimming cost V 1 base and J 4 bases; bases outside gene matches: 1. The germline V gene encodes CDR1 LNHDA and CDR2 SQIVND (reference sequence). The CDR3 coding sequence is TGTGCCAGTAGTATAGGGGACAGGGGGTCAGATACGCAGTATTTT. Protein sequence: CASSIGDRGSDTQYF.

CDR3 sequence (DNA): TGTGCCAGCACCTGGGGACAGTCCTCTGGAAACACCATATATTTT. It yields the protein CASTWGQSSGNTIYF. This chain joins TRBV9 and TRBJ1-3; TRBD1 matches 7 bases. V shed 6 bases and J 0 bases; nucleotides not matched to a gene: 6. Germline assignment: CDR1 SGDLS and CDR2 YYNGEE. The CDR3 is made up of 15 amino acids.

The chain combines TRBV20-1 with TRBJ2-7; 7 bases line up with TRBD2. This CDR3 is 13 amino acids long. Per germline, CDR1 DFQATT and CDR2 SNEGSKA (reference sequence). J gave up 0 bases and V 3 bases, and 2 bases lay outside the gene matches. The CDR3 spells CSASGRTSYEQYF. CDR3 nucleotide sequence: TGCAGTGCTAGCGGGAGGACCTCCTACGAGCAGTACTTC.

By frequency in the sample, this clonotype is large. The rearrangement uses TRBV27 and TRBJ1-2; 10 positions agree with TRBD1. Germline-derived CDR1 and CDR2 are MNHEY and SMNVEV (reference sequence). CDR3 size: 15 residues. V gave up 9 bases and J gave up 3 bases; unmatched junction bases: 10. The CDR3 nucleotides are TGTGCCAGTTCCCTAATCGGACAGGGGGACTATGGCTACACCTTC. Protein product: CASSLIGQGDYGYTF.

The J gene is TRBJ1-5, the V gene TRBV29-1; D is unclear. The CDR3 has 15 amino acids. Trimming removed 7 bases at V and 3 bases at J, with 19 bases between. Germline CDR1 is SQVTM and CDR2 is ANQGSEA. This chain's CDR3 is CSATDGNGFNQPQHF. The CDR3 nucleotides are TGCAGCGCCACCGACGGCAATGGATTCAATCAGCCCCAGCATTTT.

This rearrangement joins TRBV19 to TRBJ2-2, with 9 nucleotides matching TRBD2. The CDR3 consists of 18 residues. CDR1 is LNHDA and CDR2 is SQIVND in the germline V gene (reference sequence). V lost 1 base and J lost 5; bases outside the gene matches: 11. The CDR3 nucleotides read TGTGCCAGTAGTATAGTAGGGATTAGCGGGAGACTGACCGGGGAGCTGTTTTTT. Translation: CASSIVGISGRLTGELFF. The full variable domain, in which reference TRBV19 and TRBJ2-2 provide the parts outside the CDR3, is DGGITQSPKYLFRKEGQNVTLSCEQNLNHDAMYWYRQDPGQGLRLIYYSQIVNDFQKGDIAEGYSVSREKKESFPLTVTSAQKNPTAFYLCASSIVGISGRLTGELFFGEGSRLTVL.

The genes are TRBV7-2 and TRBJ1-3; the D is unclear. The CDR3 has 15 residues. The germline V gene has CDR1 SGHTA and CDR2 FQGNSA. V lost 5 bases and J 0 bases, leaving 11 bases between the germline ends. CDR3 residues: CASSLIASSGNTIYF. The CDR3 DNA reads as TGTGCCAGCAGCCTAATAGCTAGCTCTGGAAACACCATATATTTT.

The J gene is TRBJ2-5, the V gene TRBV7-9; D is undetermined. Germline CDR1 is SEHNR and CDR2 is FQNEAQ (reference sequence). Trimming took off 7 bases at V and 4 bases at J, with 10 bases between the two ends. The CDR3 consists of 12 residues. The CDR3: CASTLHGETQYF. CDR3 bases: TGTGCCAGCACGCTCCACGGAGAGACCCAGTACTTC.